This TCR beta chain was identified during a study of regulatory T cells in long-lasting Graves disease (dated by TCRdb to about 2021). Study-level background: Newly diagnosed Graves' disease patients had taken antithyroid drugs for less than 3 months. A total of approximately 35 samples underwent TCR sequencing: about 13 from persistent and approximately 20 from newly diagnosed Graves' disease patients. Peripheral blood TCR sequencing and RNA sequencing compared persistent Graves' disease patients with newly diagnosed Graves' disease patients. The study was registered as a clinical trial and conducted in China. The research as a whole found: The authors acknowledged the small sample size as a limitation that may reduce accuracy. Patients with persistent disease shared more public clonotypes (around 3,000) than newly diagnosed patients did (966). Sequencing and analysis were limited to the TCR beta chain. Only peripheral blood was studied, because thyroid tissue, the primary lesion, was inaccessible. Compared with newly diagnosed patients, patients with persistent Graves' disease had lower TCR Shannon entropy and fewer highly expanded clones, which suggests clonal expansion.

Interpreted using the paper, the time point label stands for: newly diagnosed GD, antithyroid drugs for less than 3 months. For both TCR sequencing and RNA sequencing, RNA was extracted from PBMCs using TRIzol. Graves' disease was diagnosed according to American Thyroid Association guidelines. The patients came from an endocrinology department in Xi'an, China. Each patient gave 7 to 9.5 milliliters of peripheral blood, collected in an EDTA anticoagulant tube. Ficoll Paque Plus density gradient separation was used to isolate PBMCs, and no additional T cell sorting was done. An Agilent 2100 Bioanalyzer and agarose gel were used to check RNA quality, and a NanoDrop 2000 was used to measure RNA concentration. The count of this clonotype is one. The specificity of this receptor is unknown. Base qualities are not at hand, and no much larger clone is one base apart. One read provides weak support. Libraries were constructed by multiplex PCR. The reads were generated on an Illumina HiSeq 4000. To build TCR beta libraries, CDR3 regions were amplified by Arm-PCR using iRepertoire HTBI primers. Gel purification was performed on PCR products prior to sequencing. The published analysis was carried out like this. Gene usage analysis of CDR3 amino acid clonotypes relied on the roughly 67 TRBV and 12 to 15 TRBJ segments identified across samples. COPE and FqMerger were used to merge the filtered high-quality paired reads into contigs. BLAST was used to align contigs to IMGT TRBV, TRBD and TRBJ reference genes, with CDR3 defined following IMGT. Any clonotype with a frequency above 0.1% was counted as a highly expanded clone. Repertoire diversity was measured by Shannon entropy, and V-J evenness by the Gini coefficient. Public clonotypes were defined as clonotypes shared by more than one individual. TCRdb cleaned the public reads at Q25 with fastp, built clones with MiXCR and kept in-frame beta chains. Rows are combined by CDR3 protein, so each entry shows the most common genes and DNA. The V and J calls were determined by TCRdb, not by the authors. This sample holds 400,000 to 650,000 distinct CDR3 sequences; about 16% were observed only once. Around 25% of the sample lies in the top ten.

These data are also associated with another study on T cells in Graves' hyperthyroidism and ophthalmopathy. Reported in the second study: A patient counted as having stable Graves' hyperthyroidism if no progression to ophthalmopathy occurred over 18 months of follow-up. The hyperthyroidism patients were between 18 and 65 years old and newly diagnosed, with a disease duration of less than 2 months. Patients with uncontrolled infections, other autoimmune diseases, pregnancy or lactation were excluded. Diagnoses relied on clinical symptoms, serum thyroxine and TRAb, thyroid ultrasound and orbital computed tomography. A first-round RT-PCR of the TCR CDR3 used the HTBI primer set with the Qiagen OneStep RT-PCR kit. Most expanded thyroid clonotypes (frequency above 0.001) were also detected in blood, a finding suggesting that blood repertoires may reflect thyroid immune responses. Ophthalmopathy was separated from stable hyperthyroidism by a 13 V-J signature model, with approximately 86% sensitivity and about 81% specificity obtained in cross-validation and 80%/75% obtained in testing. In validation, the model predicted progression to ophthalmopathy with 60% to 71% sensitivity and about 72% specificity, a median of about 6.7 months before onset. A discovery cohort of 95 to 100 patients, roughly 45 with Graves' ophthalmopathy and more than 55 with stable Graves' hyperthyroidism, was used to find distinguishing TCR V-J signatures. Whether ophthalmopathy could be predicted prospectively was tested in an independent validation cohort made up of under 20 hyperthyroidism patients plus 17 patients who later progressed to ophthalmopathy. For training and testing, the roughly 100 patients in the discovery cohort were randomly divided in a 7:3 ratio. Thyroid tissue and blood T-cell repertoires from six Graves' hyperthyroidism patients were also compared in the study. Once sampling was done, hyperthyroidism patients were given methimazole at a starting dose of 30 mg daily, whereas ophthalmopathy patients were given high-dose intravenous methylprednisolone. The libraries were constructed in a second round of multiplex PCR and then size-selected and purified. Libraries were sequenced paired-end with 100 bp reads on an Illumina HiSeq2000. Raw data were processed with SOAPnuke, discarding reads with adapters, uncalled bases, mean Phred below 15, or no exact constant-primer or identifier match. High-quality paired reads were merged with COPE v1.2.5, and unique nucleotide sequences were defined as clonotypes. MiTCR v1.1 was used to align clonotypes to the IMGT TRBV, TRBD and TRBJ reference segments. The analysis included only V-J combinations with a frequency above 0.0001, which together covered 99% to 99.2% of the repertoires. A TCS score was defined as the ratio between F50 (clonal expansion) and ExV (chaos), using BLOSUM62-based TCRdist between CDR3 peptides within each V-J. Welch's t-statistics and random forest reduced 450 to 600 V-J features to roughly 13, which were used in a naive Bayes classifier (R e1071). No statistical method was used to set the sample size in advance, and investigators knew the group allocation. The paper reports TCR Vbeta CDR3 sequencing of over 120 peripheral blood samples: 43 ophthalmopathy, roughly 80 hyperthyroidism and around 17 progressor patients.

Sequenced here: peripheral blood mononuclear cells (PBMCs), sampled at new diagnosis, from a patient treated with antithyroid drugs. This TCR was recovered from a woman aged 40-60 years with Graves disease. Donor details come from another sample of the same person, matched by shared clones.

The sequenced DNA: TGTGCCAGTAGTATGGGAGGGCGGGGGGCGCCTACTGAAGCTTTCTTT. This encodes CASSMGGRGAPTEAFF. In this chain, TRBV19 is recombined with TRBJ1-1; the D gene is perhaps TRBD1, on 6 matching bases. Based on the germline V gene (reference sequence), the CDR1 and CDR2 sequences are LNHDA and SQIVND. The CDR3 measures 16 amino acids from cysteine to phenylalanine. Only the CDR3 portion is preserved as DNA: 48 bases, with reading frame beginning at the first base. Deletion took 3 bases off V and 5 bases off J, with a span of 19 bases between the germline ends.